This record concerns one TCR beta chain sequence. Trimming shortened V by 5 bases and J by 7 bases, and 15 bases separated the two germline ends. CDR1 is LNHDA, CDR2 SQIVND, per germline (reference sequence). CDR3 length: 14 amino acids. Original data processing: Counts of nucleated cells, estimated from reference gene primer amplification, were obtained. TCRdb keeps only in-frame clones here, not all; method: immunoSEQ multiplex PCR. V and J calls and clone size are as listed in that table; D and trimming were resolved from the DNA. The sample consists of about 49,000 clones, 70% to 90% of them appearing once. This sample is part of a study of blood T cell repertoires in COVID-19. Background on the study: Collection of acute and convalescent COVID-19 samples took place in the United States, Italy and Spain. T cells, B-cell-depleted T cells, or PBMCs supplied cDNA or gDNA.

The source is a human donor in a cohort sampled during active COVID-19. The source material was peripheral blood. The chain uses TRBV19 and TRBJ2-1; TRBD2 might be the D (5 bases). DNA of the CDR3: TGTGCCAGTAGTCTTATGCTCGGGATGAATGAGCAGTTCTTC. Translating it yields CASSLMLGMNEQFF.